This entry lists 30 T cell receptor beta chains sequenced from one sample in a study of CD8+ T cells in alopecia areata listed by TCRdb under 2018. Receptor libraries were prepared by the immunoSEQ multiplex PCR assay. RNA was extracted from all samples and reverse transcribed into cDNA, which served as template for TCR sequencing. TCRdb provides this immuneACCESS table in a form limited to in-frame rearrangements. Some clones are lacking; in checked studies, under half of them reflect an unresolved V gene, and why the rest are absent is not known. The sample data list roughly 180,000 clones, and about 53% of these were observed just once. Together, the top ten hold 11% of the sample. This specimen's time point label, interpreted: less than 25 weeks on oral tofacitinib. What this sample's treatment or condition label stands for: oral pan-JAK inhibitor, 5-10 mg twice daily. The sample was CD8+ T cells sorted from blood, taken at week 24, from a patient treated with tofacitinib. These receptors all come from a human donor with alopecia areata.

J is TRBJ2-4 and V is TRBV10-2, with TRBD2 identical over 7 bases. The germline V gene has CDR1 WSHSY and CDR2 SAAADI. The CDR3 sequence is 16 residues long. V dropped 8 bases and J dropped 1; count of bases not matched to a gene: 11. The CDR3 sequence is CASADRRGGAKNIQYF. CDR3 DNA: TGCGCCAGCGCCGATCGGCGGGGAGGGGCCAAAAACATTCAGTACTTC.

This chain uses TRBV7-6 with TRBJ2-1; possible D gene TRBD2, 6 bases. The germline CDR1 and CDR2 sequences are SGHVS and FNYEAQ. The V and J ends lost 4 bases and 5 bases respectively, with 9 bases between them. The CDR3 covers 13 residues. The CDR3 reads CASSYRGNNEQFF. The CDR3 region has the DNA TGTGCCAGCAGCTATCGGGGGAACAATGAGCAGTTCTTC.

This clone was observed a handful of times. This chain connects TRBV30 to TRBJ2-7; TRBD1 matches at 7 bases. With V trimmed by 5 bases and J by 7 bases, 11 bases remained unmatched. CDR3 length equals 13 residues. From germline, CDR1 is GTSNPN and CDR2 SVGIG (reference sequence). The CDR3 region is CAWVARGSTEQYF. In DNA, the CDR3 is TGTGCCTGGGTTGCCAGGGGGTCTACGGAGCAGTACTTC.

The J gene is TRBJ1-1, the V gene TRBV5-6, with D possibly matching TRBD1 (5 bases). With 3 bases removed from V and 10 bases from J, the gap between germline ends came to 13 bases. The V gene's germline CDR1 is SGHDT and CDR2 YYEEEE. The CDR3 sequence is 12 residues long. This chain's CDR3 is CASSYGGVAAFF. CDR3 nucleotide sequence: TGTGCCAGCAGCTACGGAGGGGTAGCAGCTTTCTTT.

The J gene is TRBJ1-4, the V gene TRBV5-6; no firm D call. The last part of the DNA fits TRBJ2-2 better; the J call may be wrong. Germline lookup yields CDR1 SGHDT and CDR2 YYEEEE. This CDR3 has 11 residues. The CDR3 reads CASSFGRELFF. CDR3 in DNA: TGTGCCAGCAGCTTTGGCAGGGAGCTGTTTTTT.

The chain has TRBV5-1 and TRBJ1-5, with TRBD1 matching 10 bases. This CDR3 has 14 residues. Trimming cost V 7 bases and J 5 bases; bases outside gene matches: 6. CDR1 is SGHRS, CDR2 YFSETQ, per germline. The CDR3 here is CASGQGGFDQPQHF. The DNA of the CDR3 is TGCGCCAGCGGACAGGGGGGGTTCGATCAGCCCCAGCATTTT.

CDR3 DNA: TGTGCCAGCAGCTTAGATCCGGAGCGGCCGAACACCGGGGAGCTGTTTTTT. It translates to CASSLDPERPNTGELFF. The V call is TRBV11-2, the J call TRBJ2-2; possibly TRBD2 for D (5 bases). Trimming left V 0 bases short and J 0 bases short, with 11 bases between. The CDR3 spans 17 residues. Germline CDR1 reads SGHAT; CDR2 reads FQNNGV.

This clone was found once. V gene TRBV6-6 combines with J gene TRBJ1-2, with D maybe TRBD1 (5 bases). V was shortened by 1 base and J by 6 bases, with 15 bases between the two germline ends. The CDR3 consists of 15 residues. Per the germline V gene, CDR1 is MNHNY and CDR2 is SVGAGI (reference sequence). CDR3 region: CASSYWPDTRDGYTF. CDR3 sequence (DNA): TGTGCCAGCAGTTACTGGCCGGACACAAGGGATGGCTACACCTTC.

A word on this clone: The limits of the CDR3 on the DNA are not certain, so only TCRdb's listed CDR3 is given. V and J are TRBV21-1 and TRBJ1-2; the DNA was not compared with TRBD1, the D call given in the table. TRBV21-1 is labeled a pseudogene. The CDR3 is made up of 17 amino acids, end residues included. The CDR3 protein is CASSIPWGQGAGDGYTF.

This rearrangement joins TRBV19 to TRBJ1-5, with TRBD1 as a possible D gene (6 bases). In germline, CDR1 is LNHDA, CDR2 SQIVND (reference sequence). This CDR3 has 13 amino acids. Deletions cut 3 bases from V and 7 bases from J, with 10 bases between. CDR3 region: CASSILDRQPQHF. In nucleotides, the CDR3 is TGTGCCAGTAGTATTCTAGACAGGCAGCCCCAGCATTTT.

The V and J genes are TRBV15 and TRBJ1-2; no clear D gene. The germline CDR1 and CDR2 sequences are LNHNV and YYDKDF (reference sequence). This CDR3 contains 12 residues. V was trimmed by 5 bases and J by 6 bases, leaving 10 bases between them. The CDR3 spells CATSGNRDGYTF. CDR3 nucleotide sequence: TGTGCCACCAGCGGTAACCGTGATGGCTACACCTTC.

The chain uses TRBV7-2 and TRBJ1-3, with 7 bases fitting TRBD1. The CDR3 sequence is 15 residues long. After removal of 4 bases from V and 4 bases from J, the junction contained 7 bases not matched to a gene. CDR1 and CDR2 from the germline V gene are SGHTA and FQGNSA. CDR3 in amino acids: CASSSSRGPGNTIYF. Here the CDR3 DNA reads TGTGCCAGCAGCTCATCAAGGGGGCCGGGAAACACCATATATTTT.

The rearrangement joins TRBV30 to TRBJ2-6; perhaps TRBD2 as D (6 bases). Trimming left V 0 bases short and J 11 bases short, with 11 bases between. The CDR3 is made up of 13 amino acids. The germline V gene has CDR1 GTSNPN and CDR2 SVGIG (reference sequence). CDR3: CAWSVGAGYVLTF. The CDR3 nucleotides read TGTGCCTGGAGTGTCGGTGCGGGATACGTCCTGACTTTC.

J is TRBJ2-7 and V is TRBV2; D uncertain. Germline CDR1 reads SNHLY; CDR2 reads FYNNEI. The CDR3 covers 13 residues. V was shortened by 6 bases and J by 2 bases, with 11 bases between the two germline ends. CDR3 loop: CASSRTLAYEQYF. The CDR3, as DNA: TGTGCCAGCAGCAGGACGCTTGCCTACGAGCAGTACTTC. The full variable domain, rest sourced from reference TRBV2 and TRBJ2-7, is EPEVTQTPSHQVTQMGQEVILRCVPISNHLYFYWYRQILGQKVEFLVSFYNNEISEKSEIFDDQFSVERPDGSNFTLKIRSTKLEDSAMYFCASSRTLAYEQYFGPGTRLTVT.

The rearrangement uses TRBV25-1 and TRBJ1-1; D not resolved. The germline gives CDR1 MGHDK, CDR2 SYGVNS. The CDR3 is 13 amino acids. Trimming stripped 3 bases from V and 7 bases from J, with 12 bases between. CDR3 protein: CASSDRNPVEAFF. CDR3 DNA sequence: TGTGCCAGCAGTGACAGGAATCCTGTTGAAGCTTTCTTT.

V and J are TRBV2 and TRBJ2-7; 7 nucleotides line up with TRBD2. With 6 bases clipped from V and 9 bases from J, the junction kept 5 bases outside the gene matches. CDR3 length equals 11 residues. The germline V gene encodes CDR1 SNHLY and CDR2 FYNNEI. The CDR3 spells CASRTWEGQYF. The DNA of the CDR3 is TGTGCCAGCAGGACTTGGGAGGGGCAGTACTTC. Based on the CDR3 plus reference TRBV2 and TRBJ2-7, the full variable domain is EPEVTQTPSHQVTQMGQEVILRCVPISNHLYFYWYRQILGQKVEFLVSFYNNEISEKSEIFDDQFSVERPDGSNFTLKIRSTKLEDSAMYFCASRTWEGQYFGPGTRLTVT.

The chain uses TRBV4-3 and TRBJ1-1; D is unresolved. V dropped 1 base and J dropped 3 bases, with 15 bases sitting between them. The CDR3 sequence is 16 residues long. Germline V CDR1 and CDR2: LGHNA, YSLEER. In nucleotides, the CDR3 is TGCGCCAGCAGCCAAGGACCGCTTGATACGTACACTGAAGCTTTCTTT. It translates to CASSQGPLDTYTEAFF.

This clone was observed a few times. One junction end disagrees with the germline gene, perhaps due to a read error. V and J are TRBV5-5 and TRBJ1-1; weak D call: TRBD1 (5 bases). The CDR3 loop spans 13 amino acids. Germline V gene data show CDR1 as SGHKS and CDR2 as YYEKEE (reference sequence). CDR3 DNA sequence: TGCGCCAGCAGCCAAACAGGGAACACTGAAGCTTTCTTT. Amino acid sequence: CASSQTGNTEAFF.

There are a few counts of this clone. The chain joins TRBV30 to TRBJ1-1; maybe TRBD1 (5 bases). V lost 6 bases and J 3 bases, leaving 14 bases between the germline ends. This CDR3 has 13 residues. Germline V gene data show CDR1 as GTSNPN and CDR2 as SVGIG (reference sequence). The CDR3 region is CACRAEGDTEAFF. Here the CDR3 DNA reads TGTGCCTGTCGGGCCGAAGGGGACACTGAAGCTTTCTTT.

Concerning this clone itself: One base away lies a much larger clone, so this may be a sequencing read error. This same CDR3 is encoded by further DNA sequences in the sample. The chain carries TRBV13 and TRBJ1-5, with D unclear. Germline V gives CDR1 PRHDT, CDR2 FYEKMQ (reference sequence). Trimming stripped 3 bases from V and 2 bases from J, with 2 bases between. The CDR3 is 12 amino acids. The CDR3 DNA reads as TGTGCCAGCAGCTTGGGCAATCAGCCCCAGCATTTT. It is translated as CASSLGNQPQHF.

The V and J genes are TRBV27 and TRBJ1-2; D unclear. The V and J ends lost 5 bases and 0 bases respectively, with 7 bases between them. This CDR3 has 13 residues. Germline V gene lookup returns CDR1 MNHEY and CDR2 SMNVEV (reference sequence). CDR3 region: CASSLSPNYGYTF. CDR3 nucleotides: TGTGCCAGCAGTCTCTCACCTAACTATGGCTACACCTTC.

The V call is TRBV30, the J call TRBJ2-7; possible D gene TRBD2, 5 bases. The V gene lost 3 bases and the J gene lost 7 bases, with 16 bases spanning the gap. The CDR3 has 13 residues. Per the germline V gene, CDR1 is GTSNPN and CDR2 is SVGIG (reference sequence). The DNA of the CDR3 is TGTGCCTGGAGCTTAGAGCTTCGGAGGGAGCAGTACTTC. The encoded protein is CAWSLELRREQYF. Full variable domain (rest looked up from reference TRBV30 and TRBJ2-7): SQTIHQWPATLVQPVGSPLSLECTVEGTSNPNLYWYRQAAGRGLQLLFYSVGIGQISSEVPQNLSASRPQDRQFILSSKKLLLSDSGFYLCAWSLELRREQYFGPGTRLTVT.

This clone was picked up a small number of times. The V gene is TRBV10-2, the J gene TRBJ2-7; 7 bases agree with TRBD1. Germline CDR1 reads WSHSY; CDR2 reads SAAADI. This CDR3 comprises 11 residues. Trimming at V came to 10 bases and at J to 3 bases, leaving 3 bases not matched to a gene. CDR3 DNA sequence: TGCGCCACGAGACAGGGCTACGAGCAGTACTTC. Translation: CATRQGYEQYF.

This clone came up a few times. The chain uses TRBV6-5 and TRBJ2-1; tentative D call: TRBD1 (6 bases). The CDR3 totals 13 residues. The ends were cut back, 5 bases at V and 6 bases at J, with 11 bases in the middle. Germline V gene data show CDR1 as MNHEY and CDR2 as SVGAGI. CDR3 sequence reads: CASSAGVFNEQFF. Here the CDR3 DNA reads TGTGCCAGCAGTGCAGGGGTATTCAATGAGCAGTTCTTC.

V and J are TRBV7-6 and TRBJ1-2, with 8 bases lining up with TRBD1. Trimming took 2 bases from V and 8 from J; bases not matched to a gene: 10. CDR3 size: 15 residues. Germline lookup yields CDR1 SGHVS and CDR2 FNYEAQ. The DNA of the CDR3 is TGTGCCAGCAGCTTATCGCCGGGACAGGAGGGGGGCTACACCTTC. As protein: CASSLSPGQEGGYTF.

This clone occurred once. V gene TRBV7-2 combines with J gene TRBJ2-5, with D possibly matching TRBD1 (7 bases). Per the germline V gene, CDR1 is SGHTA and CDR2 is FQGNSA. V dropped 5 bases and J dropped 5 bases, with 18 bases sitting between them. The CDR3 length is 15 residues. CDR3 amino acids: CASSPNQQGRETQYF. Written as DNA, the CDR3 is TGTGCCAGCAGCCCAAACCAACAGGGGAGGGAGACCCAGTACTTC.

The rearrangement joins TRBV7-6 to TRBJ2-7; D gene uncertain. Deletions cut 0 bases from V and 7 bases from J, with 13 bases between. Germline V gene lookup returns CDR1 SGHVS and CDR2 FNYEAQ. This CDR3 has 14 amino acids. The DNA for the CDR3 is TGTGCCAGCAGCTTAGCGGAGCTTGATGGAGAGCAGTACTTC. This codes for CASSLAELDGEQYF.

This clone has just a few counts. The CDR3 reads CASSETAGRTMNTEAFF. The DNA for the CDR3 is TGTGCCAGCAGTGAAACGGCGGGACGTACTATGAACACTGAAGCTTTCTTT. V usage is TRBV2 and J usage is TRBJ1-1, with a possible D match to TRBD1 (5 bases). Germline assignment: CDR1 SNHLY and CDR2 FYNNEI. Trimming shortened V by 2 bases and J by 0 bases, and 16 bases separated the two germline ends. The CDR3 length is 17 residues.

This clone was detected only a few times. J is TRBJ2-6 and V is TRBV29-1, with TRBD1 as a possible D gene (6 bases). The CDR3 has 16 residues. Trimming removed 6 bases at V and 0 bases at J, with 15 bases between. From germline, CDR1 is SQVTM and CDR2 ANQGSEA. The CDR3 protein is CSVATGPRSGANVLTF. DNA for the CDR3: TGCAGCGTGGCAACAGGGCCCCGCTCTGGGGCCAACGTCCTGACTTTC.

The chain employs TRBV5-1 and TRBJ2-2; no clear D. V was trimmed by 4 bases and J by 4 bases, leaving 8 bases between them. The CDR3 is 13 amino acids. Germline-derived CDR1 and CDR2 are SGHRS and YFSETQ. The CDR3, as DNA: TGCGCCAGCAGCGGGAAGTTCACCGGGGAGCTGTTTTTT. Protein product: CASSGKFTGELFF.